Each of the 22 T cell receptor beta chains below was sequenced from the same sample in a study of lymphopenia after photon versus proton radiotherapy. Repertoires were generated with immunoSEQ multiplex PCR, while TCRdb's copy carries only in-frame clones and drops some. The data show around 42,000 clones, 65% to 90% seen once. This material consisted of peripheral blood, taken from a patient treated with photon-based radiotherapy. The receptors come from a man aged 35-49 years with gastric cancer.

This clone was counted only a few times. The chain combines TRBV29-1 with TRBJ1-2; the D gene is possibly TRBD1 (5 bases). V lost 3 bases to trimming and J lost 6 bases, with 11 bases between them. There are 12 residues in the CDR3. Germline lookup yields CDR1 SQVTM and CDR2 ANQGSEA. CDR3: CSVEAGGDGYTF. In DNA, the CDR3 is TGCAGCGTTGAGGCCGGGGGTGATGGCTACACCTTC.

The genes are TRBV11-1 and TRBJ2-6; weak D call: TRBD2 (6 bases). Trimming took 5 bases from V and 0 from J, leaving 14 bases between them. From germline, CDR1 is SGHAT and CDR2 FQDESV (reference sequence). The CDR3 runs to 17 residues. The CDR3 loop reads CASSGGPADSGANVLTF. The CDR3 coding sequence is TGTGCCAGCAGCGGAGGGCCAGCCGACTCTGGGGCCAACGTCCTGACTTTC. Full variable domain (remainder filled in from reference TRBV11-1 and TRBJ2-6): EAEVAQSPRYKITEKSQAVAFWCDPISGHATLYWYRQILGQGPELLVQFQDESVVDDSQLPKDRFSAERLKGVDSTLKIQPAELGDSAMYLCASSGGPADSGANVLTFGAGSRLTVL.

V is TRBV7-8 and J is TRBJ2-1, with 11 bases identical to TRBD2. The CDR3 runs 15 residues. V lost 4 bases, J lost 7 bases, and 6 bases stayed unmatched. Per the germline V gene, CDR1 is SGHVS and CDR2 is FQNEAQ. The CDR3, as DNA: TGTGCCAGCAGCTCTAGCGGGGGGTCTAGGAATGAGCAGTTCTTC. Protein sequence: CASSSSGGSRNEQFF.

The CDR3 loop is CASSQNFGDYGYTF. The CDR3 nucleotides are TGCGCCAGCAGCCAAAATTTCGGGGACTATGGCTACACCTTC. The genes are TRBV4-3 and TRBJ1-2; no definite D call. Germline lookup yields CDR1 LGHNA and CDR2 YSLEER. This CDR3 comprises 14 residues. The V and J ends lost 2 bases and 3 bases respectively, with 10 bases between them.

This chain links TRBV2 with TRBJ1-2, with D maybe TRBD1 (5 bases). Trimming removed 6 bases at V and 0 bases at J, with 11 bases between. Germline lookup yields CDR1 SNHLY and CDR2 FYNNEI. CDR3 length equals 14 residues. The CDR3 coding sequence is TGTGCCAGCAGGGGGGACCTCTCTAACTATGGCTACACCTTC. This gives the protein CASRGDLSNYGYTF.

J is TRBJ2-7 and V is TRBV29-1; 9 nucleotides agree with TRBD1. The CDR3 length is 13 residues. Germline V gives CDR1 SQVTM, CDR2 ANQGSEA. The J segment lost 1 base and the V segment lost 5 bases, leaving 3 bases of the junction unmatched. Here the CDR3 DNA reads TGCAGCGTTCTGGGACAGGGTTCCTACGAGCAGTACTTC. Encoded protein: CSVLGQGSYEQYF.

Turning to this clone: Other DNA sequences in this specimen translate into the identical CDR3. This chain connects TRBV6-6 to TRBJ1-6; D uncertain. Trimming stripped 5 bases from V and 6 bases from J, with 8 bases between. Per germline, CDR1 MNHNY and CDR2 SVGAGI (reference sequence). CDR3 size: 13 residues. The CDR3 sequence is CASSTVLNSPLHF. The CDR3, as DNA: TGTGCCAGCAGTACTGTGCTTAATTCACCCCTCCACTTT.

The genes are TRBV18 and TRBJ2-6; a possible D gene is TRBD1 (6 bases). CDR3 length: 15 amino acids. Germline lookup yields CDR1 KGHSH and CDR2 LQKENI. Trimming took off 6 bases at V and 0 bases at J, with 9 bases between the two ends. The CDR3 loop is CASSAGASGANVLTF. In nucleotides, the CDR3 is TGTGCCAGCTCCGCAGGGGCCTCTGGGGCCAACGTCCTGACTTTC.

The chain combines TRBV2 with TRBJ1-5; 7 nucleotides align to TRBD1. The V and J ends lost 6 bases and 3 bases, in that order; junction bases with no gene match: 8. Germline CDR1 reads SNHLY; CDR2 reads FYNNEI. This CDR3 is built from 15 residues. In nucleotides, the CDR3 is TGTGCCAGCAGCGCGACAGGGAATAACAATCAGCCCCAGCATTTT. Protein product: CASSATGNNNQPQHF.

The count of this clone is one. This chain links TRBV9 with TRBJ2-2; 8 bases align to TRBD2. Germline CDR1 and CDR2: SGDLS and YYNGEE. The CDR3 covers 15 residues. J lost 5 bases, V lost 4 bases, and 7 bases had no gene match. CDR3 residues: CASSRAGLGTGELFF. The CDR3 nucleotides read TGTGCCAGCAGCCGGGCGGGACTAGGGACCGGGGAGCTGTTTTTT.

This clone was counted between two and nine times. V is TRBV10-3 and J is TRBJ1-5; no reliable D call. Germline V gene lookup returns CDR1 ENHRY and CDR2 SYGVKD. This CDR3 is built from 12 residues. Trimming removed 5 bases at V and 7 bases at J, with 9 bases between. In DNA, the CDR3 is TGTGCCATCAGTTCCCTCGGGCAGCCCCAGCATTTT. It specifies CAISSLGQPQHF.

The CDR3 DNA is TGTGCCAGTAGTATAGGGACAGATTCCTTCCGAAGCGGCTACACCTTC. It specifies CASSIGTDSFRSGYTF. The genes are TRBV19 and TRBJ1-2, with D perhaps matching TRBD1 (6 bases). The CDR3 covers 16 residues. Germline-derived CDR1 and CDR2 are LNHDA and SQIVND (reference sequence). The V gene lost 1 base and the J gene lost 8 bases, with 20 bases spanning the gap.

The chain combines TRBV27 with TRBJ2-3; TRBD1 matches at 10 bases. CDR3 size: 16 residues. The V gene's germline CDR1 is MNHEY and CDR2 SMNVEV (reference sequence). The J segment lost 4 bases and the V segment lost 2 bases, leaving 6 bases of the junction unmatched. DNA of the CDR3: TGTGCCAGCAGTTTAGACAGGGGGCGCGGAGCAGATACGCAGTATTTT. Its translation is CASSLDRGRGADTQYF.

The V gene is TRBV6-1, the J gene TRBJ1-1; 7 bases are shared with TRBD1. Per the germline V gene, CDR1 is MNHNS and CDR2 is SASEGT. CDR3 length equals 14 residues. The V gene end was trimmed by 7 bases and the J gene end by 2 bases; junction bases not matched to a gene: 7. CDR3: CASNPTGINTEAFF. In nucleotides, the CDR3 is TGTGCCAGCAACCCGACAGGGATTAACACTGAAGCTTTCTTT.

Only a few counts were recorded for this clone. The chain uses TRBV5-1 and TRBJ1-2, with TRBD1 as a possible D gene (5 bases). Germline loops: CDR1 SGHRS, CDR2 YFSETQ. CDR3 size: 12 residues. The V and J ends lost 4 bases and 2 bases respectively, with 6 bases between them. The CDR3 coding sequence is TGCGCCAGCAGCCAGGGAAACTATGGCTACACCTTC. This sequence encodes CASSQGNYGYTF.

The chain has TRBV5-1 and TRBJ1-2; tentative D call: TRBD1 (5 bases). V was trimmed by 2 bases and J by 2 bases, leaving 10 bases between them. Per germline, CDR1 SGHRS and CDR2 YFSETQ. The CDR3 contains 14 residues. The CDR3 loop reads CASSLGGGNYGYTF. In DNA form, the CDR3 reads TGCGCCAGCAGCTTAGGTGGGGGGAACTATGGCTACACCTTC.

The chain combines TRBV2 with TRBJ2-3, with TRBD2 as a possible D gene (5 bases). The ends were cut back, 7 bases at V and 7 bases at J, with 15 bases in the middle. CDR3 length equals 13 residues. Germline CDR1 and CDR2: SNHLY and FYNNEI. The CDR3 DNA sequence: TGTGCCAGCACCTTGGACTCAACCCATACGCAGTATTTT. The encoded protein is CASTLDSTHTQYF.

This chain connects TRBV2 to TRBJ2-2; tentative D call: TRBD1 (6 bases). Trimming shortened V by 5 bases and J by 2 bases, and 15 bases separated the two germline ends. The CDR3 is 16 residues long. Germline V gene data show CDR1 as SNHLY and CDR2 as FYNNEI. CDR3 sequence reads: CASSPGTRFNTGELFF. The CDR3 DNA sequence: TGTGCCAGCAGTCCCGGGACACGTTTTAACACCGGGGAGCTGTTTTTT. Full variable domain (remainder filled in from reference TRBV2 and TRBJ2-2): EPEVTQTPSHQVTQMGQEVILRCVPISNHLYFYWYRQILGQKVEFLVSFYNNEISEKSEIFDDQFSVERPDGSNFTLKIRSTKLEDSAMYFCASSPGTRFNTGELFFGEGSRLTVL.

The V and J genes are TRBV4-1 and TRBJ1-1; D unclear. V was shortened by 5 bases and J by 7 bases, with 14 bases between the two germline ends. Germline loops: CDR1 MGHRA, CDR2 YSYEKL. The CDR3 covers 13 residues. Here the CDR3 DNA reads TGCGCCAGCAGCTACCGCGAGGAGGATGAAGCTTTCTTT. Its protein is CASSYREEDEAFF.

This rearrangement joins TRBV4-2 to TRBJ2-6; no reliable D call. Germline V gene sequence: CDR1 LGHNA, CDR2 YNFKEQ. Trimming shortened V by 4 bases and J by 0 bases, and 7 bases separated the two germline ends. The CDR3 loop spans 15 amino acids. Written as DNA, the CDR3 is TGTGCCAGCAGCCCCATGAGCTCTGGGGCCAACGTCCTGACTTTC. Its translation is CASSPMSSGANVLTF.

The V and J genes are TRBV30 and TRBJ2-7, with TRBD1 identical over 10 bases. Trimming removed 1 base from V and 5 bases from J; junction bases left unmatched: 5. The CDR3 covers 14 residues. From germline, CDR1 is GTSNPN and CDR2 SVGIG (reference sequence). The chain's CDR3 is CAWSGDRGKNEQYF. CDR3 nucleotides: TGTGCCTGGAGTGGGGACAGGGGTAAAAACGAGCAGTACTTC.

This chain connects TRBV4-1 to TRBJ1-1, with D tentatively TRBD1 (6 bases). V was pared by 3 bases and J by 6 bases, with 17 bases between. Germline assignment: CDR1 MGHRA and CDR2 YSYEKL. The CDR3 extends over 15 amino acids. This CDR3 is CASSQGARGDAEAFF. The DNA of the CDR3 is TGCGCCAGCAGCCAGGGGGCCAGGGGTGACGCTGAAGCTTTCTTT.